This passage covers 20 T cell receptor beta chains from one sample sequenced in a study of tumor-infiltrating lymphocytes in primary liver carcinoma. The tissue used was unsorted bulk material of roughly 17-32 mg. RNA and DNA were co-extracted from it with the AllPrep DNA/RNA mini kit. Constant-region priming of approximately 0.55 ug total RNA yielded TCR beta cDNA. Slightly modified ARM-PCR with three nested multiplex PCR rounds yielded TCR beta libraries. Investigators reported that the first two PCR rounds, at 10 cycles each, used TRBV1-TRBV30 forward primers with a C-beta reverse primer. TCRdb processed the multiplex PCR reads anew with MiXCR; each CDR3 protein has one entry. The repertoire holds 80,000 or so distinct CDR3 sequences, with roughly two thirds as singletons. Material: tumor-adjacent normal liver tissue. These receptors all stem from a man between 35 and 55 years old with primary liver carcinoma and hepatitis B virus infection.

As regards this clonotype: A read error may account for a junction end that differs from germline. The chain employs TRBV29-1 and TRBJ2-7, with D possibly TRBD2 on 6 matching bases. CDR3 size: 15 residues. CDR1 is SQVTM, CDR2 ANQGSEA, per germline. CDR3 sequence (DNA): TGCAGCTTTGAAGAAGGACGGGACGGGAGCTACGAGCGGTACTTC. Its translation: CSFEEGRDGSYERYF.

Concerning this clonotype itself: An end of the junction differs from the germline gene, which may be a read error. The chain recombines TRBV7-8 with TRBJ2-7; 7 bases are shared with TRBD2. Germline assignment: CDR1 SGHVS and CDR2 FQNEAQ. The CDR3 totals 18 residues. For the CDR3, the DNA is TGTGCCAGCAGCCCTCGGACTTGCGGGAGTATGAGCTCCTATGAGCAGTACTTC. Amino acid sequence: CASSPRTCGSMSSYEQYF.

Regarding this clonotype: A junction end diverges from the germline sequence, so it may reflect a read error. The CDR3 spells CSAKFGTYEQYF. CDR3 sequence (DNA): TGCAGCGCAAAGTTTGGTACCTACGAGCAATACTTC. The rearrangement uses TRBV29-1 and TRBJ2-7; D remains ambiguous. The germline gives CDR1 SQVTM, CDR2 ANQGSEA. This CDR3 contains 12 residues.

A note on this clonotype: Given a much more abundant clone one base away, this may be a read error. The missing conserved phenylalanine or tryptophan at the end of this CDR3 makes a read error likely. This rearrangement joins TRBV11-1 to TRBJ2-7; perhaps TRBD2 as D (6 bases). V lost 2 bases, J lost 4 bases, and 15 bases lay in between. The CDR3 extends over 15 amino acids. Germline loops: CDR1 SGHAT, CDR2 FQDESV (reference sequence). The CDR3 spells CASSLTGSGEYEQYL. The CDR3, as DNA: TGTGCCAGCAGCTTAACGGGATCGGGAGAATACGAGCAGTACCTC.

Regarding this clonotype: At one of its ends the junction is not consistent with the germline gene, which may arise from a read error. CDR3 in DNA: TGTGCCACCGGGACGGTGAATAGCAGTCAGCTCCAGCATTTT. Its protein is CATGTVNSSQLQHF. This chain joins TRBV6-1 and TRBJ1-5, with D tentatively TRBD1 (5 bases). CDR1 is MNHNS, CDR2 SASEGT, per germline. This CDR3 is 14 amino acids long.

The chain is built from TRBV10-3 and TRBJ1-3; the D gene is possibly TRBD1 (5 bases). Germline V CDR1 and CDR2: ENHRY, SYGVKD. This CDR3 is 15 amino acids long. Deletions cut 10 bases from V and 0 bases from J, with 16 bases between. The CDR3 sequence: CASTGHLNSGNTIYF. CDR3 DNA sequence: TGTGCCAGTACGGGGCACTTGAACTCTGGAAACACCATATATTTT.

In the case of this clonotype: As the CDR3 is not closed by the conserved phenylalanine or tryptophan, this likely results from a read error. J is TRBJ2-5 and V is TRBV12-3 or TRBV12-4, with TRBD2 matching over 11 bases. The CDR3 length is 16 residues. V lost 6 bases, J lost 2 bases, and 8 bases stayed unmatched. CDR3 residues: CASSQTSGRAQETQYS. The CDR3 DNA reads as TGTGCCAGCAGCCAAACTAGCGGGAGAGCACAAGAGACCCAGTACTCA.

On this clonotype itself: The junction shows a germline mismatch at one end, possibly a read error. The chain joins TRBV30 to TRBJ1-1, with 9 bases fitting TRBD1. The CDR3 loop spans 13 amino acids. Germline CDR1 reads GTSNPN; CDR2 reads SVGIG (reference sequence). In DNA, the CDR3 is TGTGTCTGGGGTACAGGGGGCTGCACCGAAGCTTTCTTT. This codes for CVWGTGGCTEAFF.

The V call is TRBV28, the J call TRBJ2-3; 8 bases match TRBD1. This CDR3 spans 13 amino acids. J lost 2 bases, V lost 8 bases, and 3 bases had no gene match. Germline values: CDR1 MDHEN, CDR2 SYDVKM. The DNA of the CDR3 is TGTGCCAGCGGACAGGGAGCCACAGATACGCAGTATTTT. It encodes CASGQGATDTQYF.

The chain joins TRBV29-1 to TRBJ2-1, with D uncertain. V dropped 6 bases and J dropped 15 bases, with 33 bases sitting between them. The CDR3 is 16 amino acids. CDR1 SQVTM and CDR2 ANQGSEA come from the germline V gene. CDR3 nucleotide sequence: TGCAGCGTCGCCACGCTTCGGCCCTGGTCCCATCAAGAGTGGTTCTTC. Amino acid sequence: CSVATLRPWSHQEWFF.

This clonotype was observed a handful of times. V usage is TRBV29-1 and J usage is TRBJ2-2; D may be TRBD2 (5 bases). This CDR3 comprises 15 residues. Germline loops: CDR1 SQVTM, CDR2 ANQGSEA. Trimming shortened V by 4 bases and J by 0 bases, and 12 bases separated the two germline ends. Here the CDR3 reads CSVGIRAANTGELFF. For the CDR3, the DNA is TGCAGCGTTGGGATTAGAGCGGCGAACACCGGGGAGCTGTTTTTT.

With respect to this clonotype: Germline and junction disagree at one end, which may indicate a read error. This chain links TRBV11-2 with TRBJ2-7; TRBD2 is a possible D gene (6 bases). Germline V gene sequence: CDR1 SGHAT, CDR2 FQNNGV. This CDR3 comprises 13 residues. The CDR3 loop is CVSIFGGASEQYF. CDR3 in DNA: TGTGTCAGCATCTTCGGAGGGGCTAGTGAGCAGTACTTC.

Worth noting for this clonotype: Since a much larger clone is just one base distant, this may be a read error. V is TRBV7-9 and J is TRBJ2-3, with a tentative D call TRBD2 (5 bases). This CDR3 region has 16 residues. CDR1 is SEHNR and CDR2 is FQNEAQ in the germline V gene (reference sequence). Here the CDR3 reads CACSSNTGGLADTQYF. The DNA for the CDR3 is TGTGCCTGCAGCTCCAACACCGGCGGGCTTGCAGATACGCAGTATTTT.

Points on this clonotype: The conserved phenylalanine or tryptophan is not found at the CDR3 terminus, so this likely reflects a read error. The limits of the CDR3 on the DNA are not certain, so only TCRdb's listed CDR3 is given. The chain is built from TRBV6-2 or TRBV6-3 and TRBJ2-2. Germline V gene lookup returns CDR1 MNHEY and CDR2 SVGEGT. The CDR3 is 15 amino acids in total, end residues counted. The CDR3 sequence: CASRDQYLDTGELLS.

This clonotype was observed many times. CDR3 residues: CASSFSRETEQYF. The CDR3, as DNA: TGTGCCAGCAGTTTCTCGCGGGAGACCGAGCAGTACTTC. The chain employs TRBV28 and TRBJ2-7; 7 bases map to TRBD2. V was pared by 3 bases and J by 6 bases, with 5 bases of the junction left unmatched. CDR1 MDHEN and CDR2 SYDVKM come from the germline V gene. This CDR3 has 13 amino acids.

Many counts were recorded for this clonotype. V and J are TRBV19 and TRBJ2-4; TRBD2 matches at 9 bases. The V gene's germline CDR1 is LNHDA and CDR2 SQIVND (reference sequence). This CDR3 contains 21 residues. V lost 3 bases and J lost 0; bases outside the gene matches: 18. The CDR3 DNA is TGTGCCAGTAGTATTGAGGGCCAGGGAACTAGCGGGCATAGAGCCAAAAACATTCAGTACTTC. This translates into CASSIEGQGTSGHRAKNIQYF.

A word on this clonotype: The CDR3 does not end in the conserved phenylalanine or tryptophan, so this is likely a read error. DNA of the CDR3: TGCGCCTGCAGCCAAAACCCAGAAGGAAACCCCGGGGAGCTGTTTCTT. This codes for CACSQNPEGNPGELFL. The gene calls are TRBV4-3 and TRBJ2-2; D is unclear. Germline CDR1 LGHNA, CDR2 YSLEER. CDR3 length: 16 amino acids.

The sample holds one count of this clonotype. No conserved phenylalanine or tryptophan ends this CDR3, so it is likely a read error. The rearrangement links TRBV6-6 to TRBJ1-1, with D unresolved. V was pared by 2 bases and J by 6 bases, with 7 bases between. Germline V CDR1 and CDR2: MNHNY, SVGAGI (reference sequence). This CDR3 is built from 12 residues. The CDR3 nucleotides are TGTGCCAGCAGTTACGCGGACGCTGAAGCTTTCTCT. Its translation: CASSYADAEAFS.

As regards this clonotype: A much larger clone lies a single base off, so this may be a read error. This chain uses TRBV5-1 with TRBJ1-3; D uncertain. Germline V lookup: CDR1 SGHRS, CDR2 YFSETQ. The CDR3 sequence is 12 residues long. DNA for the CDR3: TGCGCCAGCATCGGCTCTGGAAACATCATATATTTT. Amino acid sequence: CASIGSGNIIYF.

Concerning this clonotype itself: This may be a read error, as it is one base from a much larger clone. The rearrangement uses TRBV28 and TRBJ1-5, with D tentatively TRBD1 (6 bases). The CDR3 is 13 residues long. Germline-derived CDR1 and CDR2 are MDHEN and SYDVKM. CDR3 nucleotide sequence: TGTGCCAGCAGTGGCGGGGGCAATCAGCCCCAGGATTTT. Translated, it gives CASSGGGNQPQDF.